A selection of T cell receptor beta chains follows, all from one sample in a study of glioma-infiltrating T cells. TCRdb used MiXCR to reprocess the multiplex PCR reads, holding one entry per CDR3 protein. The data show around 130,000 distinct CDR3 sequences, with approximately 26% seen just once and around 28% held by the top ten. Specimen: glioma tissue, nonneoplastic brain tissue, or PBMCs (not recorded which). Every receptor here comes from a human donor with low-grade glioma or glioblastoma, undergoing nonglioma brain surgery, or in good health (not recorded which). CDR3s include the opening cysteine and the closing phenylalanine or tryptophan. Each record gives: V gene, J gene, D gene, clone size, CDR3 protein. A D gene is named only where the DNA matches it firmly. Not all rows give a size; the values are once, few, many and, for expanded clones, a class.

TRBV5-1	TRBJ2-3	-	-	CASSFGITGDTQYF
TRBV10-3	TRBJ1-1	-	few	CAISELGENTEAFF
TRBV24-1	TRBJ2-3	TRBD1	few	CATSDSTGGWTTDTQYF
TRBV6-1	TRBJ2-5	-	many	CASSPLGETQYF
TRBV7-2	TRBJ2-1	TRBD2	-	CASSQLRLAGAVTGNEQFF
TRBV14	TRBJ2-1	TRBD1	many	CASSQLQGTTGNNEQFF
TRBV20-1	TRBJ2-5	TRBD2	-	CSAPGRGLEETQYF
TRBV7-2	TRBJ2-5	TRBD2	few	CASSSNPGLARETQYF
TRBV7-2	TRBJ2-1	TRBD2	many	CAAGGLGDEQFF
TRBV6-1	TRBJ1-2	-	many	CASSLDSPDGYTF
TRBV20-1	TRBJ1-1	-	-	CSAMRTEAFF
TRBV19	TRBJ1-1	-	-	CASSIGSGGPNTEAFF
TRBV2	TRBJ1-6	-	few	CASREGSSNSPLHF
TRBV7-2	TRBJ2-1	-	many	CASSLVVDGEQFF
TRBV3-1	TRBJ1-3	-	-	CASSQQSPGISGNTIYF
TRBV7-8	TRBJ2-3	TRBD2	few	CASSWTSGGRADTQYF
TRBV24-1	TRBJ2-2	-	-	CATSDLRQNTGELFF
TRBV19	TRBJ2-3	-	-	CASSTRVGQDTQYF
TRBV6-1	TRBJ1-2	TRBD1	many	CASSEALPRGLGYTF
TRBV11-3	TRBJ2-2	TRBD2	-	CASSLLARTGELFF
TRBV7-2	TRBJ2-3	-	many	CASSLSFQGDQYF
TRBV5-1	TRBJ2-3	TRBD1	-	CASSIGQGADTQYF
TRBV3-1	TRBJ1-4	TRBD1	-	CASSQGPSTGMGLFF
TRBV2	TRBJ1-2	-	-	CASARSIYGYTF
TRBV7-2	TRBJ2-3	-	many	CASILTSLSTDTQYF
TRBV14	TRBJ2-5	-	few	CASSRHLETQYF
TRBV5-6	TRBJ1-1	-	-	CASSLEHRMNTEAFF
TRBV19	TRBJ1-6	TRBD1	-	CASSITGDDSPLHF
TRBV19	TRBJ2-3	TRBD2	-	CASTPAGYTDTQYF
TRBV15	TRBJ2-4	TRBD1	-	CATSRAGQGAKNIQYF
TRBV4-1	TRBJ1-5	TRBD1	few	CASSQVTGQGGNQPQHF
TRBV2	TRBJ1-3	TRBD1	-	CASSLQGAHGNTIYF
TRBV20-1	TRBJ1-5	-	-	CSATLWTQRGQPQHF
TRBV25-1	TRBJ1-5	-	few	CASSVPGRKNQPQHF
TRBV6-4	TRBJ1-1	TRBD1	-	CASSDGTEGFFEAFF
TRBV19	TRBJ2-1	-	few	CASSMGPRFDNEQFF
TRBV2	TRBJ1-5	TRBD1	many	CASSADRDQPQHF
TRBV28	TRBJ2-1	TRBD1	many	CASSPLGTASSYNEQFF
TRBV7-9	TRBJ2-1	-	-	CASRTDTPYDNKQFF
TRBV5-4	TRBJ1-5	TRBD1	few	CASSLGGQGSNQPQHF
TRBV2	TRBJ2-3	-	-	CASRDTGRSADTQYF
TRBV12-3/TRBV12-4	TRBJ2-3	TRBD2	-	CASRGLASTDTQYF
TRBV6-2/TRBV6-3	TRBJ1-4	-	-	CASNLAFQDLYQKLFF